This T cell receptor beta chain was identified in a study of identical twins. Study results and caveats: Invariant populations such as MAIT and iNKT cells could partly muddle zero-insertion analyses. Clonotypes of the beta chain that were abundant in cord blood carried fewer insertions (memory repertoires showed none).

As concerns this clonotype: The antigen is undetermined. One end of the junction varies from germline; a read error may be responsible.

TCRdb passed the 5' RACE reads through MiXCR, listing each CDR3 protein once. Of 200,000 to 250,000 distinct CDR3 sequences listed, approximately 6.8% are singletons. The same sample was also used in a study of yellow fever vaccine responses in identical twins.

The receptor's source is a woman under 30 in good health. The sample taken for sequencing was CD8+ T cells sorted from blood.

CDR3 DNA sequence: TGTGCCAGCGGTTTTGGCCCCCCTGCGGGAGAGACCCAGTACTTC. Translating gives CASGFGPPAGETQYF. The rearrangement uses TRBV28 and TRBJ2-5, with D perhaps TRBD2 (5 bases). In germline, CDR1 is MDHEN, CDR2 SYDVKM. The CDR3 is 15 amino acids.